A selection of T cell receptor beta chains follows, all from one sample in a study of blood T cell repertoires in COVID-19. Repertoires were generated with immunoSEQ multiplex PCR, while TCRdb's copy carries only in-frame clones and drops some. Among 55,000 to 80,000 clones listed, roughly 86% were seen once. Sequences were obtained from peripheral blood. The receptors were gathered from a human donor in a cohort sampled during active COVID-19. CDR3s include the opening cysteine and the closing phenylalanine or tryptophan. A D gene is named only where the DNA matches it firmly. Only some rows state a clone size, as once, few, many or a class for expanded clones.

abundance,v_gene,d_gene,j_gene,CDR3nt,CDR3aa
NA,TRBV28,NA,TRBJ1-1,TGTGCCAGCAGTTTAACCCGGACTGAAGCTTTCTTT,CASSLTRTEAFF
NA,TRBV6-5,NA,TRBJ1-1,TGTGCCAGCAACTTGGTAAGGAACACTGAAGCTTTCTTT,CASNLVRNTEAFF
NA,TRBV10-3,TRBD1,TRBJ1-2,TGTGCCATCAGTGGGACAGGAGAAAGGGTTGGCTACACCTTC,CAISGTGERVGYTF
NA,TRBV7-6,TRBD1,TRBJ1-1,TGTGCCAGCAGCCCCCCGACAGGGCCGTTGAACACTGAAGCTTTCTTT,CASSPPTGPLNTEAFF
NA,TRBV18,TRBD1,TRBJ1-1,TGTGCCAGCTCACAGACAGGGGACACTGAAGCTTTCTTT,CASSQTGDTEAFF
NA,TRBV5-5,NA,TRBJ2-7,TGTGCCAGCTCTTACGGGGGAAGTTTCTACGAGCAGTACTTC,CASSYGGSFYEQYF
NA,TRBV5-4,NA,TRBJ1-1,TGTGCCAGCAGCCGGTCGGTCGGTGGGAACACTGAAGCTTTCTTT,CASSRSVGGNTEAFF
NA,TRBV19,TRBD2,TRBJ2-1,TGTGCCAGTAGTTTACTAGCGGGGTCCTACAATGAGCAGTTCTTC,CASSLLAGSYNEQFF
hyperexpanded,TRBV6-2/TRBV6-3,NA,TRBJ1-5,TGTGCCAGCAGTTACCCTGGAGGGTTCCGTGGGGTGGGAGTAAATCAGCCCCAGCATTTT,CASSYPGGFRGVGVNQPQHF
NA,TRBV5-8,TRBD2,TRBJ2-5,TGTGCCAGCAGCGCGTTCGGACTAGCGGTGTACCAAGAGACCCAGTACTTC,CASSAFGLAVYQETQYF
NA,TRBV3-1/TRBV3-2,NA,TRBJ1-1,TGTGCCAGCAGCTCCCTAGACGTGAACACTGAAGCTTTCTTT,CASSSLDVNTEAFF
NA,TRBV7-8,NA,TRBJ2-5,TGTGCCAGCAGCTTAGGGACAGTCCAAGAGACCCAGTACTTC,CASSLGTVQETQYF
many,TRBV5-1,NA,TRBJ2-2,TGCGCCAGCAGCTCGCGGGGGCTCACCGGGGAGCTGTTTTTT,CASSSRGLTGELFF
NA,TRBV6-2/TRBV6-3,NA,TRBJ1-2,TGTGCCAGCAGCCGACTTATAAACTATGGCTACACCTTC,CASSRLINYGYTF